These T cell receptor beta chains were read from a single sample in a study of T cells in narcolepsy. Using immunoSEQ multiplex PCR, the repertoire was profiled, and TCRdb retains in-frame clones only, with some absent. The table lists under 40,000 clones, 80% to 85% of them singletons. The sequenced sample consisted of memory (CD45RA-) CD4+ T cells from blood. These receptors all stem from a human donor in good health. Both conserved end residues are part of each CDR3. The order of the fields is D gene, J gene, clone size, V gene, CDR3 DNA, CDR3 protein. The D gene is left open where the match is weak. Clone size appears in some rows only: once, few, many, or a class for an expanded clone.

>NA|TRBJ1-4|few|TRBV6-6
TGTGCCAGCCAGGGGAGGGTCGGAGAAAAACTGTTTTTT
CASQGRVGEKLFF
>NA|TRBJ1-6|NA|TRBV6-6
TGTGCCAGCAGTCATAGGCTTAATTCACCCCTCCACTTT
CASSHRLNSPLHF
>NA|TRBJ2-7|NA|TRBV5-1
TGCGCCAGCAGCTTGTCCGGGACAATCTCCTACGAGCAGTACTTC
CASSLSGTISYEQYF
>NA|TRBJ1-6|NA|TRBV28
TGTGCCAGCAGAGCCCCGGCAGGCAGCTATAATTCACCCCTCCACTTT
CASRAPAGSYNSPLHF
>NA|TRBJ1-5|NA|TRBV19
TGTGCCACGCGCGGGAGGGCAACCCAAAATCAGCCCCAGCATTTT
CATRGRATQNQPQHF
>NA|TRBJ1-1|NA|TRBV6-5
TGTGCCACCGCCCCCAGCCCGAACACTGAAGCTTTCTTT
CATAPSPNTEAFF
>NA|TRBJ2-5|NA|TRBV7-2
TGTGCCAGCAGTTACGACAAGCCTATATCCCAGTACTTC
CASSYDKPISQYF
>TRBD2|TRBJ2-1|NA|TRBV10-3
TGTGCCATCAGAAGCGGGGGGCTAGCGGGAGTTACCTACAATGAGCAGTTCTTC
CAIRSGGLAGVTYNEQFF
>NA|TRBJ2-5|NA|TRBV10-3
TGTGCCATCAGTCCGCGGACGCAGGGAGGGACCCAGTACTTC
CAISPRTQGGTQYF
>NA|TRBJ2-2|NA|TRBV6-1
TGTGCCAGCCGGACAGACCAAACCGGGGAGCTGTTTTTT
CASRTDQTGELFF
>NA|TRBJ1-1|NA|TRBV14
TGTGCCAGCAGCCAAGAAAGGGCAGATCTTATAAAGAACACTGAAGCTTTCTTT
CASSQERADLIKNTEAFF
>NA|TRBJ1-1|once|TRBV7-8
TGTGCCAGCAGCTTAACAGGTCTTGAAGCTTTCTTT
CASSLTGLEAFF
>NA|TRBJ1-3|NA|TRBV5-6
TGTGCCAGCAGCTCCCAGGGTTGGGGGGCAAGCGGAAACACCATATATTTT
CASSSQGWGASGNTIYF
>NA|TRBJ2-4|few|TRBV10-2
TGCGCCAGCAGCAGCGGAGACATTCAGTACTTC
CASSSGDIQYF
>NA|TRBJ1-4|NA|TRBV19
TGTGCCAGTTTTGAGGGAATTAATGAAAAACTGTTTTTT
CASFEGINEKLFF
>NA|TRBJ2-6|few|TRBV6-6
TGTGCCAGCAGTCGAAGTCAGAGCTCTGGGGCCAACGTCCTGACTTTC
CASSRSQSSGANVLTF
>TRBD1|TRBJ1-6|NA|TRBV9
TGTGCCAGCAGCGTCACCGGGACAGAGAATTCACCCCTCCACTTT
CASSVTGTENSPLHF
>NA|TRBJ1-5|NA|TRBV28
TGTGCCAGCAGTTTAGTATCGGGGGCTCGGGGCAATCAGCCCCAGCATTTT
CASSLVSGARGNQPQHF
>NA|TRBJ1-3|NA|TRBV6-5
TGTGCCAGCAGTGGCGGACTCAGACATGGAAACACCATATATTTT
CASSGGLRHGNTIYF
>NA|TRBJ1-5|NA|TRBV4-3
TGCGCCAGCAGCCAAGAGAAGAATCAGCCCCAGCATTTT
CASSQEKNQPQHF
>TRBD1|TRBJ1-5|NA|TRBV28
TGTGCCAGCACCCCTACAGGGGGGAGTCAGCCCCAGCATTTT
CASTPTGGSQPQHF
>NA|TRBJ1-6|once|TRBV28
TGTGCCAGCAGTTTGCAAGGGCAAAATAATTCACCCCTCCACTTT
CASSLQGQNNSPLHF
>NA|TRBJ2-5|NA|TRBV14
TGTGCCAGCAGCCAAGATATTGCGGAGACCCAGTACTTC
CASSQDIAETQYF
>NA|TRBJ1-6|NA|TRBV5-4
TGTGCCAGCAGCGTAGAGGGACTGCCTAATTCACCCCTCCACTTT
CASSVEGLPNSPLHF
>TRBD1|TRBJ1-2|once|TRBV11-2
TGTGCCAGCCTACCTCAGGGGGCGCGTGGCTACACCTTC
CASLPQGARGYTF
>TRBD1|TRBJ1-6|NA|TRBV28
TGTGCCAGCAGTACCCAGACAGGGGGCAACTATAATTCACCCCTCCACTTT
CASSTQTGGNYNSPLHF
>TRBD1|TRBJ1-1|NA|TRBV19
TGTGCCAGTAGCCACAGGGGGCGACTTTTTAGGGGGACTGAAGCTTTCTTT
CASSHRGRLFRGTEAFF
>TRBD2|TRBJ2-1|few|TRBV28
TGTGCCAGCAGTCAGCGGGGGGGGCAGTTCTTC
CASSQRGGQFF
>NA|TRBJ2-4|NA|TRBV12-2
TGTGCAAGTCGCTTATTTTTGAGGCGCAGGGGAAAAAATCTAGCCAAAAACATTCAGTACTTC
CASRLFLRRRGKNLAKNIQYF
>NA|TRBJ1-1|NA|TRBV7-9
TGTGCCAGCAGCTTATGGGGCGAGGGTGAAGCTTTCTTT
CASSLWGEGEAFF
>TRBD1|TRBJ2-1|NA|TRBV4-1
TGCGCCAGCAGCCAGATGGGGACAGGTTACAATGAGCAGTTCTTC
CASSQMGTGYNEQFF
>NA|TRBJ2-2|NA|TRBV11-2
TGTGCCAGCAGCTTAGTAGGGGTCGTGGCCGGGGAGCTGTTTTTT
CASSLVGVVAGELFF
>NA|TRBJ1-5|once|TRBV18
TGTGCCAGCTCACTCGGGACTCCTCAACCCCAGCATTTT
CASSLGTPQPQHF
>NA|TRBJ2-5|NA|TRBV28
TGTGCCAGCAGTTCCGTGCGACAGGAGCAAGAGACCCAGTACTTC
CASSSVRQEQETQYF
>TRBD1|TRBJ2-5|NA|TRBV12-5
TGTGCTAGTGGTTTGGTACAGGGGTACCAAGAGACCCAGTACTTC
CASGLVQGYQETQYF
>TRBD2|TRBJ2-5|NA|TRBV19
TGTGCCAGTAGCAGGGCCCCTAGCGGGGGGGCCTTTGAGACCCAGTACTTC
CASSRAPSGGAFETQYF
>TRBD1|TRBJ1-2|NA|TRBV19
TGTGCCAGTAGTATAAATTGGCAGGGACAGACGGATGGCTACACCTTC
CASSINWQGQTDGYTF
>TRBD1|TRBJ2-1|few|TRBV11-2
TGTGCCAGCAGCTACCCGAGGGGGCCTGGCTTGAATGAGCAGTTCTTC
CASSYPRGPGLNEQFF
>TRBD1|TRBJ2-1|once|TRBV7-7
TGTGCCAGCAGCTCGGACAGGTTTCGTAATGAGCAGTTCTTC
CASSSDRFRNEQFF
>NA|TRBJ2-2|few|TRBV25-1
TGTGCCAGCAGTCGCCAGGGTACCGGGGAGCTGTTTTTT
CASSRQGTGELFF